This T cell receptor (beta chain) was documented in a study of blood T cells in healthy people across ages. The CDR3 spans 15 residues. Trimming cost V 1 base and J 3 bases, with 13 bases left between them. Alongside a J-beta primer mix, a sample-barcoded 5' primer served in a second PCR lasting about 7 to 12 cycles. In TCRdb, the 5' RACE reads were re-called with MiXCR into one record per CDR3 protein. The sample contains about 1,400,000 distinct CDR3 sequences, approximately 60% of which appear only once. The clonotype comes from a man between 18 and 29 years old in good health. This chain joins TRBV12-3 or TRBV12-4 and TRBJ2-7; a possible D gene is TRBD1 (6 bases). Material: blood. CDR3 protein: CASSLGTALIYEQYF. The CDR3, as DNA: TGTGCCAGCAGTTTAGGGACAGCGTTGATCTACGAGCAGTACTTC.